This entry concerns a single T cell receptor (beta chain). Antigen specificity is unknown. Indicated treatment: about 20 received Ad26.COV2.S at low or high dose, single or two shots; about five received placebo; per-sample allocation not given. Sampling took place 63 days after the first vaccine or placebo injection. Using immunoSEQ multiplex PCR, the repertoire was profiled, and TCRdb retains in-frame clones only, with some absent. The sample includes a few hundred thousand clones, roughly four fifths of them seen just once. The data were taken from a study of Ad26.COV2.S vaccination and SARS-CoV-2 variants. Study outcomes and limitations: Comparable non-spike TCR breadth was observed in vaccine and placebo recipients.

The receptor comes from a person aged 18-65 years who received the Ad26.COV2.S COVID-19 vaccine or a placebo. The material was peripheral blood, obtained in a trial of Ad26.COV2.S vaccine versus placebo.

For the CDR3, the DNA is TGCGCCAGCAGCCAAGACGTACAGGGGAATTCACCCCTCCACTTT. As protein: CASSQDVQGNSPLHF. J is TRBJ1-6 and V is TRBV4-1; 7 nucleotides line up with TRBD1. With 0 bases clipped from V and 7 bases from J, the junction kept 3 bases outside the gene matches. There are 15 residues in the CDR3. Germline assignment: CDR1 MGHRA and CDR2 YSYEKL.